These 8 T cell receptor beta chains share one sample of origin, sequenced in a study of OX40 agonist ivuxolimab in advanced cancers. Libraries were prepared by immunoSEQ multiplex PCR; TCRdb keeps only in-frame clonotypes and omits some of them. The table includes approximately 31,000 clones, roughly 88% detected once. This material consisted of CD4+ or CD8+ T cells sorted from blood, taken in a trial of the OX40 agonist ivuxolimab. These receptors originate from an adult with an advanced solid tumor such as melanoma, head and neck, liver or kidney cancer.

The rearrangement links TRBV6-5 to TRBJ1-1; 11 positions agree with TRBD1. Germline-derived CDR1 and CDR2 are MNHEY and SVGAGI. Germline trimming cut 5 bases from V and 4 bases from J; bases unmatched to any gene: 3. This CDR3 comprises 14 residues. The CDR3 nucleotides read TGTGCCAGCAGTGCCGGGACAGGGGGCACTGAAGCTTTCTTT. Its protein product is CASSAGTGGTEAFF.

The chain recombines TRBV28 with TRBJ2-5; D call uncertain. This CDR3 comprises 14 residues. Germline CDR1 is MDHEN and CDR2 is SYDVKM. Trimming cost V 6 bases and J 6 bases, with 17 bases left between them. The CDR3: CASSHDRGKKTQYF. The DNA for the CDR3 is TGTGCCAGCAGCCATGATCGCGGTAAAAAGACCCAGTACTTC.

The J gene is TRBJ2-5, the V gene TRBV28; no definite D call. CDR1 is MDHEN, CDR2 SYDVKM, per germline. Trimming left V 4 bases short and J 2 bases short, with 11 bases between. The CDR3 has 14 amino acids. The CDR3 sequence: CASSYQLIQETQYF. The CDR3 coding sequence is TGTGCCAGCAGTTACCAGTTAATTCAAGAGACCCAGTACTTC.

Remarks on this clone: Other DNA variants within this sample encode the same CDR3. CDR3 DNA: TGCGCCAGCAGCCAAGAAAGGGGAACCTACGAGCAGTACTTC. It translates to CASSQERGTYEQYF. The chain is built from TRBV4-3 and TRBJ2-7; TRBD1 is a possible D gene (5 bases). The V gene lost 0 bases and the J gene lost 2 bases, with 8 bases spanning the gap. The CDR3 is made up of 14 amino acids. Per the germline V gene, CDR1 is LGHNA and CDR2 is YSLEER.

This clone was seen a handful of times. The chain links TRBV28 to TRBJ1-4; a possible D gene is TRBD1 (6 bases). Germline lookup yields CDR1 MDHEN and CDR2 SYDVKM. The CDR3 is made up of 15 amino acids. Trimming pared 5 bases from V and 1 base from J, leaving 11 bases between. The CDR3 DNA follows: TGTGCCAGCAGTCCGACAGGAGTAACTAATGAAAAACTGTTTTTT. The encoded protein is CASSPTGVTNEKLFF.

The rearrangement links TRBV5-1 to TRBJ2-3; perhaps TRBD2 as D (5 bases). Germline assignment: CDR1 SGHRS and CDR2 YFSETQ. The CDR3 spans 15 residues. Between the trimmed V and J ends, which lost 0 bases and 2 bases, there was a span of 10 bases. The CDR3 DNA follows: TGCGCCAGCAGCTTGGATTGGACTGACACAGATACGCAGTATTTT. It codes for CASSLDWTDTDTQYF.

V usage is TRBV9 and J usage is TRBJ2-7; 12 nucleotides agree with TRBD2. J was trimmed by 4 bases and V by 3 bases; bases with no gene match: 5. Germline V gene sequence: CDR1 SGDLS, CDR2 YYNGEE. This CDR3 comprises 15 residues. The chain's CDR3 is CASSASGGGHYEQYF. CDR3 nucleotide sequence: TGTGCCAGCAGCGCTAGCGGGGGGGGGCATTACGAGCAGTACTTC. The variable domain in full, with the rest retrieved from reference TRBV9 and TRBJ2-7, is DSGVTQTPKHLITATGQRVTLRCSPRSGDLSVYWYQQSLDQGLQFLIQYYNGEERAKGNILERFSAQQFPDLHSELNLSSLELGDSALYFCASSASGGGHYEQYFGPGTRLTVT.

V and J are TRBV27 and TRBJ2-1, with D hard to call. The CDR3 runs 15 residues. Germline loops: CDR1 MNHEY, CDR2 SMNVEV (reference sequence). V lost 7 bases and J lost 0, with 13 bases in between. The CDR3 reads CASTPMQASYNEQFF. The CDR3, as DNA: TGTGCCAGCACCCCTATGCAGGCCTCCTACAATGAGCAGTTCTTC.